The 2 T cell receptor beta chains listed next were all sequenced from one sample in a study of blood T cell repertoires in COVID-19. Measured with immunoSEQ multiplex PCR; TCRdb has only the in-frame clones, and not every one. Among some 250,000 clones listed, about 90% were seen once. The sequencing sample was made of PBMCs or T cells enriched from blood (not recorded which). These receptors originate from a human donor in a cohort exposed to, infected with or recovered from COVID-19 (not recorded which). The donor label of this sample is uncertain.

The V and J genes are TRBV7-9 and TRBJ2-5, with TRBD2 matching 10 bases. CDR3 length equals 14 residues. The junction had 8 bases not matched to a gene; V was cut back by 8 bases and J by 5 bases. Germline-derived CDR1 and CDR2 are SEHNR and FQNEAQ (reference sequence). CDR3 sequence: CASGKRGGLETQYF. The CDR3 DNA sequence: TGTGCCAGCGGAAAGCGGGGGGGCCTTGAGACCCAGTACTTC.

This chain connects TRBV7-8 to TRBJ2-2; 8 positions match TRBD1. CDR1 SGHVS and CDR2 FQNEAQ come from the germline V gene. This CDR3 is built from 14 residues. The V gene end was trimmed by 3 bases and the J gene end by 5 bases; junction bases not matched to a gene: 2. This CDR3 is CASSFYRGTGELFF. The CDR3 region has the DNA TGTGCCAGCAGCTTCTACAGGGGGACCGGGGAGCTGTTTTTT.